The 28 T cell receptor beta chains presented below share a single source sample, sequenced in a study of shared clonotypes between healthy human individuals. Repertoires were generated with immunoSEQ multiplex PCR, while TCRdb's copy carries only in-frame clones and drops some. The sample lists around 980,000 clones, approximately 78% seen once, with 0.6% to 0.7% in the top ten. The sequenced material came from memory CD4+ T cells from PBMCs. Sample subset: CD45RA-negative fraction. The source is a young man in good health. Some clones in this sample may be carry-over from other donors' samples.

The chain links TRBV6-1 to TRBJ1-5, with 7 bases identical to TRBD1. In germline, CDR1 is MNHNS, CDR2 SASEGT. This CDR3 region has 15 residues. J lost 0 bases, V lost 6 bases, and 5 bases had no gene match. CDR3 coding DNA: TGTGCCAGCAGGAACCGGGACAGTAGCAATCAGCCCCAGCATTTT. This codes for CASRNRDSSNQPQHF.

The chain recombines TRBV5-1 with TRBJ2-3; 8 bases fit TRBD2. Germline lookup yields CDR1 SGHRS and CDR2 YFSETQ. The CDR3 covers 17 residues. The V gene end was trimmed by 7 bases and the J gene end by 2 bases; junction bases not matched to a gene: 15. The CDR3 reads CASGLSAGVRDTDTQYF. In DNA, the CDR3 is TGCGCCAGCGGGTTATCAGCGGGAGTAAGAGACACAGATACGCAGTATTTT.

The table lists this clone with a count of one. This chain uses TRBV5-5 with TRBJ1-2; D unclear. The germline gives CDR1 SGHKS, CDR2 YYEKEE (reference sequence). The CDR3 is 12 amino acids. Between the trimmed V and J ends, which lost 4 bases and 8 bases, there was a span of 12 bases. DNA of the CDR3: TGTGCCAGCAGCATATCCTCCGGAGGCTACACCTTC. Amino acids: CASSISSGGYTF.

The rearrangement uses TRBV2 and TRBJ1-5; D gene ambiguous. V lost 1 base and J 4 bases, leaving 11 bases between the germline ends. Germline CDR1 is SNHLY and CDR2 is FYNNEI. The CDR3 is 15 amino acids. The CDR3 DNA follows: TGTGCCAGCAGTGAAGGGAGGGCAGCTAATCAGCCCCAGCATTTT. It yields the protein CASSEGRAANQPQHF.

This clone was seen a handful of times. The V and J genes are TRBV20-1 and TRBJ1-1, with D unresolved. The CDR3 loop spans 11 amino acids. V lost 1 base to trimming and J lost 11 bases, with 11 bases between them. Germline CDR1 reads DFQATT; CDR2 reads SNEGSKA (reference sequence). The CDR3 DNA reads as TGCAGTGCTAGAGCTACTCTAGGGGCTTTCTTT. It specifies CSARATLGAFF.

This chain links TRBV5-1 with TRBJ2-2, with no clear D. The CDR3 contains 15 residues. Trimming shortened V by 1 base and J by 0 bases, and 7 bases separated the two germline ends. Germline CDR1 SGHRS, CDR2 YFSETQ. This chain's CDR3 is CASSLISPNTGELFF. CDR3 nucleotides: TGCGCCAGCAGCTTGATATCGCCGAACACCGGGGAGCTGTTTTTT.

The chain is built from TRBV2 and TRBJ1-2; TRBD1 is a possible D gene (5 bases). V dropped 5 bases and J dropped 7 bases, with 14 bases sitting between them. Germline CDR1 and CDR2: SNHLY and FYNNEI. The CDR3 is 13 residues long. CDR3 in amino acids: CASSTDGQGGYTF. DNA for the CDR3: TGTGCCAGCAGTACCGACGGACAAGGTGGCTACACCTTC.

The chain links TRBV20-1 to TRBJ1-2; 7 nucleotides agree with TRBD1. CDR1 and CDR2 (germline): DFQATT, SNEGSKA (reference sequence). The CDR3 runs 10 residues. V shed 5 bases and J 8 bases; nucleotides not matched to a gene: 2. CDR3 protein: CSAPQGGYTF. In DNA, the CDR3 is TGCAGTGCTCCACAGGGGGGCTACACCTTC.

V is TRBV5-6 and J is TRBJ2-7; D unresolved. Germline V gives CDR1 SGHDT, CDR2 YYEEEE. This CDR3 spans 14 amino acids. V shed 4 bases and J shed 3 bases, with 14 bases lying between them. CDR3 amino acids: CASSRLPFGYEQYF. CDR3 nucleotides: TGTGCCAGCAGCCGACTCCCCTTTGGCTACGAGCAGTACTTC.

The chain combines TRBV10-3 with TRBJ1-2, with TRBD1 as a possible D gene (6 bases). Germline-derived CDR1 and CDR2 are ENHRY and SYGVKD. V dropped 2 bases and J dropped 6 bases, with 22 bases sitting between them. The CDR3 totals 17 residues. CDR3 residues: CAISERGGRMGSDGYTF. For the CDR3, the DNA is TGTGCCATCAGTGAGAGGGGGGGGCGTATGGGATCGGATGGCTACACCTTC.

The CDR3 protein is CATSRDLPGGGETQYF. The CDR3, as DNA: TGTGCCACCAGCAGAGATTTACCAGGGGGCGGCGAGACCCAGTACTTC. The rearrangement uses TRBV15 and TRBJ2-5, with 8 nucleotides matching TRBD1. The CDR3 consists of 16 residues. Germline CDR1 reads LNHNV; CDR2 reads YYDKDF (reference sequence). V was clipped by 0 bases and J by 5 bases; unmatched bases: 8.

This chain uses TRBV6-6 with TRBJ2-7, with 9 bases identical to TRBD1. V dropped 6 bases and J dropped 5; count of bases not matched to a gene: 11. Per germline, CDR1 MNHNY and CDR2 SVGAGI (reference sequence). The CDR3 length is 15 residues. CDR3 coding DNA: TGTGCCAGCAGGGCCCCCCGGGACAGGGAACACGAGCAGTACTTC. The encoded protein is CASRAPRDREHEQYF.

This sequence joins TRBV6-6 and TRBJ1-5, with 9 bases fitting TRBD1. This CDR3 contains 14 residues. V lost 2 bases and J lost 5; bases outside the gene matches: 1. Germline CDR1 reads MNHNY; CDR2 reads SVGAGI (reference sequence). The CDR3, as DNA: TGTGCCAGCAGTTACCGGGACAGGGATCAGCCCCAGCATTTT. Its protein is CASSYRDRDQPQHF.

The chain couples TRBV28 to TRBJ2-6; D is uncertain. The CDR3 covers 13 residues. In germline, CDR1 is MDHEN, CDR2 SYDVKM. V was shortened by 6 bases and J by 2 bases, with 5 bases between the two germline ends. The CDR3 loop is CASRSAGANVLTF. CDR3 nucleotide sequence: TGTGCCAGCAGATCGGCTGGGGCCAACGTCCTGACTTTC.

As to this clone: One end of the junction does not line up with germline, which may come from a read error. V and J are TRBV29-1 and TRBJ1-3, with a tentative D call TRBD1 (5 bases). The CDR3 is made up of 14 amino acids. Per the germline V gene, CDR1 is SQVTM and CDR2 is ANQGSEA. CDR3 nucleotides: TGCAGCGCCCTGGGGGTCTCCTCTGGAAACACCATATACTTT. This translates into CSALGVSSGNTIYF.

With regard to this clone: The sample holds other DNA sequences that translate to the same CDR3. The chain has TRBV5-1 and TRBJ2-1, with D unclear. Germline-derived CDR1 and CDR2 are SGHRS and YFSETQ. Trimming removed 1 base from V and 6 bases from J, with 5 bases in between. This CDR3 is 12 amino acids long. The CDR3 sequence is CASSLPTNEQFF. The CDR3 DNA sequence: TGCGCCAGCAGCTTGCCTACCAATGAGCAGTTCTTC.

The CDR3 spells CASSPGTSAYYNEQFF. CDR3 nucleotide sequence: TGCGCCAGCAGCCCCGGGACTAGCGCCTACTACAATGAGCAGTTCTTC. The genes are TRBV5-1 and TRBJ2-1; 10 bases align to TRBD2. After removal of 4 bases from V and 3 bases from J, the junction contained 7 bases not matched to a gene. The CDR3 extends over 16 amino acids. Germline V CDR1 and CDR2: SGHRS, YFSETQ.

V and J are TRBV6-1 and TRBJ1-2; 8 bases match TRBD1. The CDR3 extends over 15 amino acids. J gave up 2 bases and V 2 bases, and 4 bases lay outside the gene matches. Germline values: CDR1 MNHNS, CDR2 SASEGT. The CDR3 DNA follows: TGTGCCAGCAGTGAAATTGCAGGGGGCAACTATGGCTACACCTTC. It yields the protein CASSEIAGGNYGYTF.

The rearrangement links TRBV7-8 to TRBJ2-5; 9 nucleotides agree with TRBD1. CDR3 length equals 17 residues. Germline CDR1 SGHVS, CDR2 FQNEAQ. The trim removed 5 bases at V and 1 base at J, leaving 11 bases unmatched. CDR3 in DNA: TGTGCCAGCAGCCTACAGCCCGGACAGGGGACCCAAGAGACCCAGTACTTC. Translated: CASSLQPGQGTQETQYF.

V is TRBV5-1 and J is TRBJ1-1; D is possibly TRBD1 (6 bases). Germline V lookup: CDR1 SGHRS, CDR2 YFSETQ. The CDR3 is made up of 15 amino acids. The V and J ends lost 6 bases and 4 bases respectively, with 19 bases between them. This CDR3 is CASNQRTGPGTEAFF. The CDR3, as DNA: TGCGCCAGCAACCAGAGAACAGGGCCCGGCACTGAAGCTTTCTTT.

The CDR3 reads CASRKGGGLAGLDTQYF. The CDR3 nucleotides are TGTGCCAGCAGGAAAGGAGGGGGACTAGCGGGATTGGATACGCAGTATTTT. The chain is built from TRBV7-9 and TRBJ2-3; 13 positions agree with TRBD2. The ends lost 6 bases at V and 6 bases at J; junction bases unmatched: 12. CDR1 SEHNR and CDR2 FQNEAQ come from the germline V gene (reference sequence). The CDR3 has 17 amino acids.

With respect to this clone: Relative to the germline gene, one junction end is altered; a read error may explain this. The chain uses TRBV5-8 and TRBJ1-5, with no clear D. The CDR3 spans 12 residues. Germline values: CDR1 SGHTS, CDR2 YDEGEE. The DNA for the CDR3 is TGTGCCAGCAGCTCGGATGCCGGGATATTTTCATTT. Its protein is CASSSDAGIFSF.

Points on this clone: The identical CDR3 is also encoded by other nucleotide sequences in the sample. The J gene is TRBJ2-7, the V gene TRBV28; D is unclear. CDR1 is MDHEN, CDR2 SYDVKM, per germline. The CDR3 sequence is 13 residues long. V lost 5 bases, J lost 2 bases, and 10 bases lay in between. CDR3 DNA sequence: TGTGCCAGCAGTCCCGGTGGCGCCTACGAGCAGTACTTC. Protein sequence: CASSPGGAYEQYF.

The gene calls are TRBV6-5 and TRBJ2-2; TRBD1 agrees at 7 bases. The CDR3 length is 15 residues. After removal of 5 bases from V and 4 bases from J, the junction contained 7 bases not matched to a gene. Germline V lookup: CDR1 MNHEY, CDR2 SVGAGI. The CDR3 is CASSTGTAGTGELFF. CDR3 DNA sequence: TGTGCCAGCAGTACCGGGACAGCTGGCACCGGGGAGCTGTTTTTT.

J is TRBJ2-1 and V is TRBV6-6; the match to TRBD1 covers 10 bases. This CDR3 comprises 13 residues. Losses at the gene ends were 6 bases for V and 15 bases for J; bases not matched to a gene: 11. From germline, CDR1 is MNHNY and CDR2 SVGAGI (reference sequence). The CDR3 sequence: CASSSGRTGGLFF. The CDR3 coding sequence is TGTGCCAGCAGCTCCGGGCGGACAGGGGGTCTGTTCTTC.

The chain has TRBV7-2 and TRBJ2-7, with 7 nucleotides matching TRBD1. Germline lookup yields CDR1 SGHTA and CDR2 FQGNSA. The CDR3 contains 15 residues. V lost 5 bases to trimming and J lost 2 bases; unmatched junction nucleotides: 9. This CDR3 reads CASSPGQPGAYEQYF. In DNA form, the CDR3 reads TGTGCCAGCAGCCCGGGACAGCCCGGTGCCTACGAGCAGTACTTC.

The rearrangement links TRBV5-1 to TRBJ2-7; 8 bases line up with TRBD2. V lost 7 bases and J lost 3; bases outside the gene matches: 12. Germline V gene data show CDR1 as SGHRS and CDR2 as YFSETQ. The CDR3 length is 15 residues. The CDR3 DNA reads as TGCGCCAGCCAAAGCGGGCCAAGCGGGAGCTACGAGCAGTACTTC. This codes for CASQSGPSGSYEQYF.

The chain combines TRBV19 with TRBJ1-1; tentatively, D is TRBD1 (6 bases). The CDR3 is made up of 15 amino acids. V gave up 7 bases and J gave up 5 bases, with 20 bases separating them. Germline loops: CDR1 LNHDA, CDR2 SQIVND (reference sequence). CDR3 protein: CASNAIWAGETEAFF. DNA for the CDR3: TGTGCCAGTAACGCAATATGGGCAGGGGAGACTGAAGCTTTCTTT.